These 25 T cell receptor beta chains were sequenced from one sample in a study of T cell repertoires in cytomegalovirus infection. MiXCR was run by TCRdb on the reads, yielding one entry per CDR3 protein. Of about 180,000 distinct CDR3 sequences listed, approximately 14% are singletons. Sequenced sample: PBMCs. The receptors stem from a human donor in good health (CMV status not recorded). Some clones in this sample may be carry-over from other donors' samples.

For the CDR3, the DNA is TGCAGTGCTAGAGCTGACGTATCCTACGAGCAGTACTTC. Its translation is CSARADVSYEQYF. The chain employs TRBV20-1 and TRBJ2-7; D gene uncertain. CDR1 and CDR2 (germline): DFQATT, SNEGSKA (reference sequence). Deletions cut 1 base from V and 1 base from J, with 8 bases between. This CDR3 comprises 13 residues.

This clonotype was seen repeatedly, ten times or more. This chain links TRBV7-2 with TRBJ1-2, with TRBD1 as a possible D gene (5 bases). CDR3 length equals 13 residues. Germline lookup yields CDR1 SGHTA and CDR2 FQGNSA. With 5 bases removed from V and 8 bases from J, the gap between germline ends came to 15 bases. In DNA form, the CDR3 reads TGTGCCAGCAGCCCAGTAGGGGCGGTAGGCTACACCTTC. It translates to CASSPVGAVGYTF.

This clonotype was seen a few times. V gene TRBV3-1 combines with J gene TRBJ2-4; D call uncertain. The CDR3 consists of 16 residues. V lost 4 bases and J lost 0, with 13 bases in between. Germline CDR1 and CDR2: LGHDT and YNNKEL (reference sequence). CDR3: CASSPRTDVAKNIQYF. The CDR3 bases are TGTGCCAGCAGCCCTCGGACCGATGTAGCCAAAAACATTCAGTACTTC.

The chain is built from TRBV6-2 or TRBV6-3 and TRBJ1-1; 9 bases match TRBD1. J was trimmed by 3 bases and V by 7 bases; bases with no gene match: 3. The CDR3 runs to 13 residues. CDR1 MNHEY and CDR2 SVGEGT come from the germline V gene. In DNA, the CDR3 is TGTGCCAGCAACAGGGGGCGCGACACTGAAGCTTTCTTT. It translates to CASNRGRDTEAFF.

The V and J genes are TRBV5-6 and TRBJ2-7, with TRBD1 matching over 9 bases. Germline values: CDR1 SGHDT, CDR2 YYEEEE. This CDR3 has 15 amino acids. J lost 3 bases, V lost 2 bases, and 6 bases had no gene match. CDR3 protein: CASSFRDRVIYEQYF. The CDR3 DNA reads TGTGCCAGCAGCTTCCGGGACAGGGTTATCTACGAGCAGTACTTC.

The chain employs TRBV20-1 and TRBJ1-4; 9 nucleotides match TRBD1. Germline V CDR1 and CDR2: DFQATT, SNEGSKA (reference sequence). The CDR3 consists of 15 residues. The junction had 5 bases not matched to a gene; V was cut back by 1 base and J by 5 bases. The CDR3 sequence: CSARVQGTGNEKLFF. The CDR3 DNA reads as TGCAGTGCTAGAGTGCAAGGGACAGGGAATGAAAAACTGTTTTTT.

This clonotype appeared a few times. The CDR3 spells CSVGLGGGNQPQHF. The CDR3 region has the DNA TGCAGCGTTGGGTTGGGGGGAGGCAATCAGCCCCAGCATTTT. V gene TRBV29-1 combines with J gene TRBJ1-5, with D possibly being TRBD1 (5 bases). CDR1 is SQVTM, CDR2 ANQGSEA, per germline. Trimming took off 4 bases at V and 2 bases at J, with 12 bases between the two ends. This CDR3 contains 14 residues.

This clonotype was detected only a few times. The chain combines TRBV29-1 with TRBJ2-1, with 13 bases identical to TRBD2. Germline loops: CDR1 SQVTM, CDR2 ANQGSEA. The CDR3 loop spans 15 amino acids. V dropped 6 bases and J dropped 4; count of bases not matched to a gene: 6. The DNA for the CDR3 is TGCAGCGTGACGGGACTAGCGGGAAAATACAATGAGCAGTTCTTC. It yields the protein CSVTGLAGKYNEQFF.

This clonotype came up many times. The V and J genes are TRBV7-8 and TRBJ2-1; D is unclear. Trimming removed 0 bases from V and 4 bases from J, with 4 bases in between. Germline lookup yields CDR1 SGHVS and CDR2 FQNEAQ. This CDR3 comprises 13 residues. This chain's CDR3 is CASSLAVYNEQFF. DNA for the CDR3: TGTGCCAGCAGCTTAGCGGTATACAATGAGCAGTTCTTC. Based on the CDR3 plus reference TRBV7-8 and TRBJ2-1, the full variable domain is GAGVSQSPRYKVAKRGQDVALRCDPISGHVSLFWYQQALGQGPEFLTYFQNEAQLDKSGLPSDRFFAERPEGSVSTLKIQRTQQEDSAVYLCASSLAVYNEQFFGPGTRLTVL.

Many counts were recorded for this clonotype. This chain uses TRBV7-3 with TRBJ2-7, with D possibly TRBD1 on 7 matching bases. From germline, CDR1 is SGHTA and CDR2 FQGTGA. Trimming took 5 bases from V and 10 from J, leaving 15 bases between them. The CDR3 extends over 12 amino acids. The CDR3 loop is CASSPGGSEQYF. The CDR3 DNA is TGTGCCAGCAGCCCAGGGGGGTCGGAACAGTACTTC.

This clonotype was detected only a few times. V usage is TRBV2 and J usage is TRBJ2-7; 10 positions agree with TRBD1. V lost 4 bases, J lost 1 base, and 13 bases stayed unmatched. This CDR3 region has 18 residues. Germline CDR1 is SNHLY and CDR2 is FYNNEI. As DNA, the CDR3 is TGTGCCAGCAGTGCCGGGACAGGGGACCTTACGTTTTCCTACGAGCAGTACTTC. Protein: CASSAGTGDLTFSYEQYF.

This clonotype was counted many times. The rearrangement uses TRBV15 and TRBJ1-4; the match to TRBD1 covers 9 bases. The CDR3 length is 16 residues. V lost 0 bases to trimming and J lost 7 bases; unmatched junction nucleotides: 6. Germline CDR1 reads LNHNV; CDR2 reads YYDKDF (reference sequence). The CDR3 loop reads CATSRDQGTGSEKLFF. CDR3 bases: TGTGCCACCAGCAGAGATCAAGGGACAGGGAGTGAAAAACTGTTTTTT.

V is TRBV14 and J is TRBJ2-3; D may be TRBD2 (6 bases). The V gene's germline CDR1 is SGHDN and CDR2 FVKESK. V lost 3 bases, J lost 3 bases, and 13 bases lay in between. The CDR3 is 15 amino acids. CDR3 region: CASSQEEGWTDTQYF. The CDR3 DNA is TGTGCCAGCAGCCAGGAGGAGGGTTGGACAGATACGCAGTATTTT.

This clonotype was picked up a small number of times. The CDR3 reads CASSFRRGGGRYQQYF. The DNA of the CDR3 is TGTGCCAGCAGTTTTAGGAGGGGTGGGGGCCGGTACCAGCAGTACTTC. This chain joins TRBV28 and TRBJ2-7; D possibly matches TRBD1 or TRBD2 (6 bases each). The CDR3 is made up of 16 amino acids. Germline V lookup: CDR1 MDHEN, CDR2 SYDVKM. Trimming took 3 bases from V and 8 from J, leaving 23 bases between them.

This clonotype was seen many times. The chain recombines TRBV7-2 with TRBJ1-1; TRBD1 matches at 7 bases. Germline V gene lookup returns CDR1 SGHTA and CDR2 FQGNSA. The CDR3 covers 15 residues. Trimming cost V 6 bases and J 1 base; bases outside gene matches: 8. The CDR3 is CASRSNRGSNTEAFF. The CDR3 DNA sequence: TGTGCCAGCAGATCTAACAGGGGCTCGAACACTGAAGCTTTCTTT. Variable domain in full (rest from reference TRBV7-2 and TRBJ1-1): GAGVSQSPSNKVTEKGKDVELRCDPISGHTALYWYRQSLGQGLEFLIYFQGNSAPDKSGLPSDRFSAERTGGSVSTLTIQRTQQEDSAVYLCASRSNRGSNTEAFFGQGTRLTVV.

This clonotype was observed at least ten times. The chain combines TRBV28 with TRBJ2-2, with 10 bases matching TRBD2. With V trimmed by 3 bases and J by 2 bases, 9 bases remained unmatched. CDR1 is MDHEN, CDR2 SYDVKM, per germline. The length of the CDR3 is 18 residues. Written as DNA, the CDR3 is TGTGCCAGCAGTTTGCCATCTAGCGGGAGCTCAAACACCGGGGAGCTGTTTTTT. This sequence encodes CASSLPSSGSSNTGELFF. Drawing the rest from reference TRBV28 and TRBJ2-2, the complete variable domain is DVKVTQSSRYLVKRTGEKVFLECVQDMDHENMFWYRQDPGLGLRLIYFSYDVKMKEKGDIPEGYSVSREKKERFSLILESASTNQTSMYLCASSLPSSGSSNTGELFFGEGSRLTVL.

The V gene is TRBV29-1, the J gene TRBJ2-7, with a tentative D call TRBD1 (6 bases). Trimming removed 4 bases at V and 6 bases at J, with 10 bases between. Germline V gene data show CDR1 as SQVTM and CDR2 as ANQGSEA. The CDR3 runs 11 residues. The CDR3 DNA is TGCAGCGTTGGACAGGAGGCCGAGCAGTACTTC. Translated: CSVGQEAEQYF.

V gene TRBV19 combines with J gene TRBJ1-5; D remains ambiguous. Per germline, CDR1 LNHDA and CDR2 SQIVND (reference sequence). Trimming pared 11 bases from V and 3 bases from J, leaving 14 bases between. This CDR3 is built from 13 residues. CDR3 in amino acids: CAGQGAFNQPQHF. The DNA of the CDR3 is TGTGCCGGCCAAGGAGCCTTCAATCAGCCCCAGCATTTT.

This clonotype was found many times. V usage is TRBV6-2 or TRBV6-3 and J usage is TRBJ2-3; no definite D call. CDR1 and CDR2 from the germline V gene are MNHEY and SVGEGT. CDR3 length: 15 residues. Deletions cut 4 bases from V and 1 base from J, with 12 bases between. CDR3: CASSSWTARTDTQYF. CDR3 in DNA: TGTGCCAGCAGTTCCTGGACGGCCCGCACAGATACGCAGTATTTT.

The chain couples TRBV20-1 to TRBJ2-1; D is uncertain. Per germline, CDR1 DFQATT and CDR2 SNEGSKA (reference sequence). V lost 3 bases, J lost 2 bases, and 11 bases lay in between. The CDR3 is 14 amino acids. CDR3 nucleotides: TGCAGTGCTAGTAGAAGCGCGACCTACAATGAGCAGTTCTTC. Protein sequence: CSASRSATYNEQFF.

This chain connects TRBV2 to TRBJ2-1; 7 bases align to TRBD2. Germline CDR1 is SNHLY and CDR2 is FYNNEI. Losses at the gene ends were 1 base for V and 7 bases for J; bases not matched to a gene: 4. This CDR3 spans 14 amino acids. DNA of the CDR3: TGTGCCAGCAGTGAAGTGGGAGGGCGAAATGAGCAGTTCTTC. Protein sequence: CASSEVGGRNEQFF.

CDR3 in amino acids: CASSRTAERQETQYF. The DNA for the CDR3 is TGTGCCAGCAGCCGGACAGCCGAGCGTCAAGAGACCCAGTACTTC. This chain uses TRBV5-6 with TRBJ2-5, with TRBD1 as a possible D gene (6 bases). V was clipped by 4 bases and J by 2 bases, with 15 bases between them. The germline gives CDR1 SGHDT, CDR2 YYEEEE. The CDR3 contains 15 residues.

This clonotype has a count of ten or more. The chain combines TRBV29-1 with TRBJ1-2, with TRBD1 as a possible D gene (5 bases). Per germline, CDR1 SQVTM and CDR2 ANQGSEA. The CDR3 runs 14 residues. V was trimmed by 1 base and J by 4 bases, leaving 13 bases between them. The DNA for the CDR3 is TGCAGCGTTGAAGTGGAAGGTGGGGCCTATGGCTACACCTTC. This gives the protein CSVEVEGGAYGYTF.

This clonotype was found many times. The chain is built from TRBV29-1 and TRBJ1-6; TRBD1 matches 7 bases. After removal of 4 bases from V and 7 bases from J, the junction contained 4 bases not matched to a gene. Germline V CDR1 and CDR2: SQVTM, ANQGSEA. The CDR3 contains 13 residues. As DNA, the CDR3 is TGCAGCGTTGGGGACAGTACAAATTCACCCCTCCACTTT. Translation gives CSVGDSTNSPLHF.

This clonotype has at least ten counts. The gene calls are TRBV29-1 and TRBJ2-2; 9 bases are a match to TRBD2. The V and J ends lost 6 bases and 6 bases, in that order; junction bases with no gene match: 11. CDR1 SQVTM and CDR2 ANQGSEA come from the germline V gene. The CDR3 length is 15 residues. The CDR3: CSVASPGLASGELFF. The CDR3 nucleotides are TGCAGCGTGGCTAGTCCGGGACTAGCATCCGGGGAGCTGTTTTTT.